The 8 T cell receptor beta chains listed next were all sequenced from one sample in a study of T cells in Graves' hyperthyroidism and ophthalmopathy. The TCR beta CDR3 regions underwent amplification using RNA transcripts as the source. First-round RT-PCR with HTBI primers amplified the TCR CDR3 region. TCRdb re-derived calls from the multiplex PCR reads in MiXCR, one entry per CDR3 protein. Among approximately 34,000 distinct CDR3 sequences listed, around 50% were seen once. Sequencing was carried out using blood. The receptors stem from a woman aged 40 to 50 with Graves' ophthalmopathy.

CDR3 nucleotide sequence: TGTGCCAGCAGCCCTGGACTAGCGGGAGTCGACACCGGGGAGCTGTTTTTT. Protein sequence: CASSPGLAGVDTGELFF. The rearrangement joins TRBV7-6 to TRBJ2-2; 13 bases line up with TRBD2. Germline CDR1 and CDR2: SGHVS and FNYEAQ. V lost 5 bases to trimming and J lost 3 bases; unmatched junction nucleotides: 6. The length of the CDR3 is 17 residues.

This clonotype was seen at least ten times. The chain recombines TRBV11-2 with TRBJ1-2, with TRBD1 as a possible D gene (5 bases). This CDR3 has 14 amino acids. Germline-derived CDR1 and CDR2 are SGHAT and FQNNGV. V dropped 0 bases and J dropped 7 bases, with 12 bases sitting between them. In DNA, the CDR3 is TGTGCCAGCAGCTTAGACAGGGTGAGGGGTGGCTACACCTTC. This gives the protein CASSLDRVRGGYTF.

V is TRBV10-3 and J is TRBJ2-6; D is unresolved. Per the germline V gene, CDR1 is ENHRY and CDR2 is SYGVKD. With 3 bases removed from V and 4 bases from J, the gap between germline ends came to 4 bases. CDR3 length: 13 residues. For the CDR3, the DNA is TGTGCCATCAGTGAACCAGGGGCCAACGTCCTGACTTTC. It translates to CAISEPGANVLTF.

The chain uses TRBV29-1 and TRBJ1-3, with D possibly being TRBD1 (5 bases). The CDR3 has 12 residues. Germline V gene sequence: CDR1 SQVTM, CDR2 ANQGSEA. The CDR3 DNA is TGCTCAGGGCGCCACTCTGGAAACACCATATATTTT. This sequence encodes CSGRHSGNTIYF.

This clonotype was detected many times. The chain links TRBV4-3 to TRBJ1-3; D may be TRBD1 (6 bases). The CDR3 totals 17 residues. Germline values: CDR1 LGHNA, CDR2 YSLEER. The V and J ends lost 2 bases and 2 bases respectively, with 16 bases between them. The CDR3 DNA reads TGCGCCAGCAGCCAACCCTTAGGGGGGCGTGCTGGAAACACCATATATTTT. It codes for CASSQPLGGRAGNTIYF.

This clonotype occurred many times. This chain uses TRBV5-4 with TRBJ1-2, with 8 bases aligning to TRBD1. The trim removed 2 bases at V and 4 bases at J, leaving 7 bases unmatched. The CDR3 contains 15 residues. Germline V gene data show CDR1 as SGHNT and CDR2 as YYREEE (reference sequence). The CDR3 DNA reads as TGTGCCAGCAGCTTTCCAGGGGGCAGAGGCTATGGCTACACCTTC. Its protein product is CASSFPGGRGYGYTF.

This clonotype was seen only a few times. In this CDR3 the conserved last residue, phenylalanine or tryptophan, is missing, so a read error is likely. The DNA is omitted, as the CDR3 cannot be located on it reliably, and the CDR3 follows TCRdb's listing. The genes are TRBV20-1 and TRBJ1-1; the tabulated D call, TRBD1, remains unverified against the DNA. With termini counted, the CDR3 has 15 amino acids. From germline, CDR1 is DFQATT and CDR2 SNEGSKA (reference sequence). The chain's CDR3 is CSARGTDSWVTEAFL.

The chain carries TRBV20-1 and TRBJ2-1; 12 bases are shared with TRBD2. The germline V gene encodes CDR1 DFQATT and CDR2 SNEGSKA (reference sequence). The CDR3 has 14 residues. Germline trimming cut 3 bases from V and 7 bases from J; bases unmatched to any gene: 4. The CDR3 region has the DNA TGCAGTGCTAGCCCTAGCGGGAGGGGGAATGAGCAGTTCTTC. Translation gives CSASPSGRGNEQFF.